The next 9 T cell receptor beta chains were all read from a single sample in a study of shared clonotypes between healthy human individuals. Sequencing used immunoSEQ multiplex PCR; TCRdb keeps in-frame clones, though not all of them. The sample consists of 2 million or so clones, over 85% of them appearing once. The sequenced sample was naive CD4+ T cells sorted from blood. Sample subset: CD45RA+ positively selected. These receptors all stem from a man between 18 and 29 years old in good health.

The chain carries TRBV30 and TRBJ1-5; TRBD1 might be the D (5 bases). The ends were cut back, 1 base at V and 7 bases at J, with 14 bases in the middle. The CDR3 contains 14 residues. Germline CDR1 is GTSNPN and CDR2 is SVGIG (reference sequence). CDR3 DNA: TGTGCCTGGAGTGATGGGACCTCAAGCCAGCCCCAGCATTTT. Amino acid sequence: CAWSDGTSSQPQHF.

This chain connects TRBV4-1 to TRBJ1-1; 7 nucleotides agree with TRBD1. V shed 3 bases and J 1 base; nucleotides not matched to a gene: 8. The CDR3 sequence is 16 residues long. CDR1 MGHRA and CDR2 YSYEKL come from the germline V gene. CDR3 sequence: CASSHSGQRENTEAFF. CDR3 nucleotides: TGCGCCAGCAGCCACTCGGGACAGCGTGAGAACACTGAAGCTTTCTTT.

The V and J genes are TRBV30 and TRBJ1-5; 8 bases map to TRBD1. This CDR3 has 14 amino acids. With V trimmed by 3 bases and J by 2 bases, 3 bases remained unmatched. CDR1 and CDR2 (germline): GTSNPN, SVGIG (reference sequence). This CDR3 is CAWRGQGGNQPQHF. The CDR3 DNA reads as TGTGCCTGGAGAGGACAGGGAGGCAATCAGCCCCAGCATTTT. The full variable domain, its missing parts supplied by reference TRBV30 and TRBJ1-5, is SQTIHQWPATLVQPVGSPLSLECTVEGTSNPNLYWYRQAAGRGLQLLFYSVGIGQISSEVPQNLSASRPQDRQFILSSKKLLLSDSGFYLCAWRGQGGNQPQHFGDGTRLSIL.

This clone was recorded once. V usage is TRBV12-5 and J usage is TRBJ2-7; tentatively, D is TRBD2 (6 bases). With 0 bases removed from V and 5 bases from J, the gap between germline ends came to 11 bases. Germline V gives CDR1 LGHNT, CDR2 FRNRAP. This CDR3 contains 14 residues. The CDR3: CASGLVGGAHEQYF. DNA for the CDR3: TGTGCTAGTGGTTTGGTGGGGGGTGCCCACGAGCAGTACTTC.

CDR3 protein: CAISVLDFYEQYF. In nucleotides, the CDR3 is TGTGCCATCAGTGTTCTAGACTTCTACGAGCAGTACTTC. V and J are TRBV10-3 and TRBJ2-7; D unclear. Germline V gene lookup returns CDR1 ENHRY and CDR2 SYGVKD. V gave up 4 bases and J gave up 3 bases, with 10 bases separating them. The CDR3 has 13 residues.

The chain is built from TRBV6-5 and TRBJ2-1, with 9 bases matching TRBD1. The CDR3 covers 16 residues. Germline V gene sequence: CDR1 MNHEY, CDR2 SVGAGI. Trimming took 0 bases from V and 8 from J; bases not matched to a gene: 8. CDR3 in amino acids: CASSYSGTGNSDEQFF. For the CDR3, the DNA is TGTGCCAGCAGTTACTCTGGGACAGGGAATAGCGATGAGCAGTTCTTC.

The rearrangement links TRBV28 to TRBJ1-2; TRBD1 agrees at 7 bases. The length of the CDR3 is 17 residues. Germline assignment: CDR1 MDHEN and CDR2 SYDVKM. The V gene end was trimmed by 6 bases and the J gene end by 2 bases; junction bases not matched to a gene: 15. CDR3: CASSPPLQGRFNYGYTF. CDR3 coding DNA: TGTGCCAGCAGCCCTCCTTTACAGGGGAGGTTCAACTATGGCTACACCTTC.

This chain links TRBV5-8 with TRBJ2-3; 8 nucleotides line up with TRBD2. CDR3 length equals 15 residues. CDR1 and CDR2 (germline): SGHTS, YDEGEE. The trim removed 0 bases at V and 1 base at J, leaving 1 base unmatched. This CDR3 reads CASSLVLAGTDTQYF. CDR3 DNA: TGTGCCAGCAGCTTGGTACTAGCGGGCACAGATACGCAGTATTTT.

CDR3 residues: CASSLAGTSGTQYF. In DNA form, the CDR3 reads TGTGCCAGCAGCTTAGCAGGGACCTCAGGTACGCAGTATTTT. The genes are TRBV7-9 and TRBJ2-3; perhaps D is TRBD1 or TRBD2 (5 bases each). There are 14 residues in the CDR3. The germline gives CDR1 SEHNR, CDR2 FQNEAQ (reference sequence). Deletions cut 0 bases from V and 8 bases from J, with 12 bases between.